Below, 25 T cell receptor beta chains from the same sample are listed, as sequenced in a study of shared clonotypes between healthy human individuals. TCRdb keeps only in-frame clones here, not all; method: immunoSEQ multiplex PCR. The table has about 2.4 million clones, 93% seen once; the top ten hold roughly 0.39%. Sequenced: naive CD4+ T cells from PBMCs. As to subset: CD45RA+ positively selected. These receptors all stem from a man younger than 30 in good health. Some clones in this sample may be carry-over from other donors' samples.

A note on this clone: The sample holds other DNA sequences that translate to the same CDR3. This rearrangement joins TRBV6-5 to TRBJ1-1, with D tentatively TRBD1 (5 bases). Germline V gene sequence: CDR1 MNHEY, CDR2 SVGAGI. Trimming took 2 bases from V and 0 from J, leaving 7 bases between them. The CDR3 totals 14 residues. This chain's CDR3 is CASSYRGMNTEAFF. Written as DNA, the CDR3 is TGTGCCAGCAGTTACAGGGGCATGAACACTGAAGCTTTCTTT.

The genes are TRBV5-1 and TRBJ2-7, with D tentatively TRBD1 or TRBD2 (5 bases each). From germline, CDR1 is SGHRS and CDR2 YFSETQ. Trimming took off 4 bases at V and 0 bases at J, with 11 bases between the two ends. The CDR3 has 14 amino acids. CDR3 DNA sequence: TGCGCCAGCAGCCCTAGTGGGGGCTCCTACGAGCAGTACTTC. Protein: CASSPSGGSYEQYF.

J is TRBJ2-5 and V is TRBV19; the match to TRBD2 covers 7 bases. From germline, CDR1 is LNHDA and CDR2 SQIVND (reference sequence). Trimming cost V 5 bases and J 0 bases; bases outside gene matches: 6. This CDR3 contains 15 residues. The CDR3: CASSPQRGYQETQYF. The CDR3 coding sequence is TGTGCCAGTAGTCCCCAGCGGGGTTACCAAGAGACCCAGTACTTC.

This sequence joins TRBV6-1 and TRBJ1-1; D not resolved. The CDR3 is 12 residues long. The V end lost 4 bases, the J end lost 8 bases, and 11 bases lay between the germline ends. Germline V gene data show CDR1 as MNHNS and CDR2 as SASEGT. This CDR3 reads CASSAHRGEAFF. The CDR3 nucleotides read TGTGCCAGCAGTGCTCACCGCGGCGAAGCTTTCTTT.

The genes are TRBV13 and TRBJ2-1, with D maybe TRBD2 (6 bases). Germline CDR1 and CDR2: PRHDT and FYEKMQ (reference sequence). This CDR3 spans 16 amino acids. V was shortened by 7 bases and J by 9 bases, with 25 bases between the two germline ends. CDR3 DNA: TGTGCCAGCACCCTTATAGTGGGGGGAACATCCGCTGAGCAGTTCTTC. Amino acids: CASTLIVGGTSAEQFF. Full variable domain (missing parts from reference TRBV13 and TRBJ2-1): AAGVIQSPRHLIKEKRETATLKCYPIPRHDTVYWYQQGPGQDPQFLISFYEKMQSDKGSIPDRFSAQQFSDYHSELNMSSLELGDSALYFCASTLIVGGTSAEQFFGPGTRLTVL.

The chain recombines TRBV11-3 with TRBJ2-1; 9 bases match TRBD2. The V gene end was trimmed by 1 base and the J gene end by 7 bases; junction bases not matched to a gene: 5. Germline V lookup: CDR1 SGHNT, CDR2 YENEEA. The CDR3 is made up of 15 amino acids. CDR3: CASSLVASGTNEQFF. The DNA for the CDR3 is TGTGCCAGCAGCTTAGTGGCTAGCGGGACGAATGAGCAGTTCTTC.

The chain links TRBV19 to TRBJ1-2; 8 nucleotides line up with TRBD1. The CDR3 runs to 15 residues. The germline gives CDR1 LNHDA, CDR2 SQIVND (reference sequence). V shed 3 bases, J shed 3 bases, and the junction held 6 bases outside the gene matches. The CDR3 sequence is CASSIVRGQDYGYTF. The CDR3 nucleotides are TGTGCCAGTAGTATCGTGCGGGGACAGGACTATGGCTACACCTTC.

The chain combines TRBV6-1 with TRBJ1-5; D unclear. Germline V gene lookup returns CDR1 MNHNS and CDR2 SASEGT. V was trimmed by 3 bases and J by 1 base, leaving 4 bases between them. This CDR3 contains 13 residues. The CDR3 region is CASSEPSNQPQHF. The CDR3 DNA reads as TGTGCCAGCAGTGAGCCGAGCAATCAGCCCCAGCATTTT.

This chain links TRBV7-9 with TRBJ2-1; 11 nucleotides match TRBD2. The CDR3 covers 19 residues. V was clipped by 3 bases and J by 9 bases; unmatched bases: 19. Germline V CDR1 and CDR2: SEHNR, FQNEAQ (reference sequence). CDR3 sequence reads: CASSFPKQGVGLAGGEQFF. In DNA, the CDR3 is TGTGCCAGCAGCTTTCCCAAACAGGGAGTCGGGCTAGCGGGAGGTGAGCAGTTCTTC.

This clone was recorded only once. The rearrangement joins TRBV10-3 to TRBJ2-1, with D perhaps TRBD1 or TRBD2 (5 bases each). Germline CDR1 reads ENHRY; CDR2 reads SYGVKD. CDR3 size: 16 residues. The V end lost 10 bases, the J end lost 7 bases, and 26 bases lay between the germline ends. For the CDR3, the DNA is TGTGCCACAAAGCGAAATCCACCCGGGACCCCTAATGAGCAGTTCTTC. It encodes CATKRNPPGTPNEQFF.

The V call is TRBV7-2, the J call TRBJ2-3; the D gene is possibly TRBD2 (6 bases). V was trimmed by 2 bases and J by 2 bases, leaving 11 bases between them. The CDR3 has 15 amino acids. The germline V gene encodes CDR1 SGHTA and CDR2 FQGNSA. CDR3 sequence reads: CASSLSGGNTDTQYF. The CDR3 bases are TGTGCCAGCAGCTTAAGTGGCGGGAACACAGATACGCAGTATTTT.

The CDR3 sequence is CASSSRSGTGSSYNEQFF. Here the CDR3 DNA reads TGTGCCAGCAGCTCCAGAAGCGGGACCGGGAGCTCCTACAATGAGCAGTTCTTC. This chain connects TRBV7-9 to TRBJ2-1; 7 bases match TRBD2. This CDR3 contains 18 residues. V lost 4 bases, J lost 0 bases, and 12 bases stayed unmatched. CDR1 and CDR2 (germline): SEHNR, FQNEAQ (reference sequence). Variable domain in full (rest from reference TRBV7-9 and TRBJ2-1): DTGVSQNPRHKITKRGQNVTFRCDPISEHNRLYWYRQTLGQGPEFLTYFQNEAQLEKSRLLSDRFSAERPKGSFSTLEIQRTEQGDSAMYLCASSSRSGTGSSYNEQFFGPGTRLTVL.

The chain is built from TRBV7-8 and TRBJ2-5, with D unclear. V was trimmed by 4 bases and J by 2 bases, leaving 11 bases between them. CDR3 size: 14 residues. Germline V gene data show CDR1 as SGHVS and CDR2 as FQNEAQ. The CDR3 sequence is CASSSPPRQETQYF. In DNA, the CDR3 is TGTGCCAGCAGCTCCCCCCCCCGACAAGAGACCCAGTACTTC.

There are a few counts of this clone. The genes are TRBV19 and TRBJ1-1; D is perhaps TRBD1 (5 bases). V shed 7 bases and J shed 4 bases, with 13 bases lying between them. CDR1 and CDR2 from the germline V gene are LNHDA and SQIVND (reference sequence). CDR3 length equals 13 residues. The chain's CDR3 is CASTRVEATEAFF. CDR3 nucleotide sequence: TGTGCCAGTACCAGGGTGGAGGCCACTGAAGCTTTCTTT.

The CDR3 protein is CASTLDRISGNTIYF. CDR3 nucleotide sequence: TGTGCCAGCACCCTAGACAGGATCTCTGGAAACACCATATATTTT. The chain is built from TRBV5-6 and TRBJ1-3, with D maybe TRBD1 (6 bases). The CDR3 has 15 amino acids. The V end was cut by 6 bases, the J end by 0 bases, with 13 bases between. Germline V gene sequence: CDR1 SGHDT, CDR2 YYEEEE.

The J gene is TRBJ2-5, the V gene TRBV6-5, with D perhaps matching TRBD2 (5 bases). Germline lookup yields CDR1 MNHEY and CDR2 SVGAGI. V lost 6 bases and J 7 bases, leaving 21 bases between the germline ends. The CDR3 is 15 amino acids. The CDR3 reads CASSRRQRSEGTQYF. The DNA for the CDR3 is TGTGCCAGCAGCCGAAGGCAGCGGAGCGAGGGGACCCAGTACTTC.

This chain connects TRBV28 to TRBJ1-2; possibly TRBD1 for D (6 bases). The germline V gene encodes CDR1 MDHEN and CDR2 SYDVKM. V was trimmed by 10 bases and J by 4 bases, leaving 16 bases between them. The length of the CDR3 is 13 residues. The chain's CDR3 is CATQAGTRYGYTF. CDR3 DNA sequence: TGTGCCACTCAAGCCGGGACACGCTATGGCTACACCTTC.

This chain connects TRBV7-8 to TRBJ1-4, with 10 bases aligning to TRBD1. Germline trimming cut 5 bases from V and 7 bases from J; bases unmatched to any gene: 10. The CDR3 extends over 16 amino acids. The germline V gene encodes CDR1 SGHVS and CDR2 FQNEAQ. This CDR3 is CASSPPGQGFGEKLFF. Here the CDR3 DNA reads TGTGCCAGCAGCCCTCCGGGACAGGGGTTTGGTGAAAAACTGTTTTTT.

CDR3 bases: TGTGCCAGCAGCTTGGATGGGGACTATGGCTACACCTTC. It encodes CASSLDGDYGYTF. The V gene is TRBV5-4, the J gene TRBJ1-2; no clear D gene. V shed 0 bases and J shed 3 bases, with 6 bases lying between them. CDR1 and CDR2 (germline): SGHNT, YYREEE (reference sequence). This CDR3 comprises 13 residues.

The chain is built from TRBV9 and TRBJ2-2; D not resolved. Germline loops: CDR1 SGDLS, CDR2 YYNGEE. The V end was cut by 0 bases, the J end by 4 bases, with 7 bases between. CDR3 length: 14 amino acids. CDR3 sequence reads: CASSVGMGTGELFF. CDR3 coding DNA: TGTGCCAGCAGCGTAGGGATGGGCACCGGGGAGCTGTTTTTT.

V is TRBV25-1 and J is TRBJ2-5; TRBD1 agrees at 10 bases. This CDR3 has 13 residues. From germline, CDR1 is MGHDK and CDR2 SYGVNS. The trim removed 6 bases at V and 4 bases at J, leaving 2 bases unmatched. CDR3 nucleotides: TGTGCCAGCAGGAGGACAGGGGGAGAGACCCAGTACTTC. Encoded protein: CASRRTGGETQYF.

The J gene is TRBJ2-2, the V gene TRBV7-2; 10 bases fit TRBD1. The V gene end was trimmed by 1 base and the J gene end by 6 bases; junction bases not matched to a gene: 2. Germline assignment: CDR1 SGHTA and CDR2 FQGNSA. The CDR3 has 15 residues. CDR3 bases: TGTGCCAGCAGCTTAGGACAGGGGGCCCCCGGGGAGCTGTTTTTT. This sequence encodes CASSLGQGAPGELFF.

CDR3 DNA sequence: TGCGCCAGCAGCCAAGGCGCCCCTTGGCCCAGCGGGAGTGGCACAGATACGCAGTATTTT. Its translation: CASSQGAPWPSGSGTDTQYF. The rearrangement uses TRBV4-1 and TRBJ2-3, with 8 nucleotides matching TRBD2. The CDR3 is made up of 20 amino acids. CDR1 and CDR2 from the germline V gene are MGHRA and YSYEKL. V lost 1 base to trimming and J lost 1 base; unmatched junction nucleotides: 16.

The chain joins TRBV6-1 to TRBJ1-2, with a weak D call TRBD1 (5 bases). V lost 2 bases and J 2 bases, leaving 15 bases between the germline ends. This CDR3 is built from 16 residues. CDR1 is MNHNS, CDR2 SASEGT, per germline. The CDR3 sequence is CASSEHVQVWNYGYTF. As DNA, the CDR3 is TGTGCCAGCAGTGAACACGTACAGGTTTGGAACTATGGCTACACCTTC.

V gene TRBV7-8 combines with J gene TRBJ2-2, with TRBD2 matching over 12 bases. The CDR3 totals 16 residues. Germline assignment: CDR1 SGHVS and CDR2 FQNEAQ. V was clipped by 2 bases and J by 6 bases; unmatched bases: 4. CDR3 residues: CASSLSASGRAGELFF. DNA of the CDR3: TGTGCCAGCAGCTTATCTGCTAGCGGGAGGGCCGGGGAGCTGTTTTTT.